This TCR beta chain is from a study of PD-L1 blockade in urothelial cancer. V was clipped by 5 bases and J by 5 bases; unmatched bases: 10. The CDR3 loop spans 15 amino acids. Germline V gene sequence: CDR1 ENHRY, CDR2 SYGVKD. Clones were sequenced by immunoSEQ multiplex PCR, and TCRdb holds only the in-frame ones, with some missing. Among tens of thousands of clones listed, 70% to 90% were seen once. Time point here: peripheral blood 6 weeks after treatment start. The clonotype comes from a man aged 55 to 70 with urothelial cancer. The chain combines TRBV10-3 with TRBJ2-5; 8 bases are shared with TRBD1. Material: PBMCs, obtained around atezolizumab (anti-PD-L1) treatment. The CDR3 nucleotides read TGTGCCATCAGTTCTGGACAGGGCGACGGGGAGACCCAGTACTTC. Its translation: CAISSGQGDGETQYF.